Listed below are T cell receptor beta chains from one sample, sequenced in a study of T cell changes during pregnancy in multiple sclerosis. Data came from immunoSEQ multiplex PCR; TCRdb stores just in-frame clones and leaves some out. The sample has just under 65,000 clones; 91% are singletons. The sequences come from peripheral blood, collected in the third trimester of pregnancy. The origin of the receptors is a female donor in good health, enrolled as a control in a pregnancy study. Each CDR3 is given with its conserved first and last residue. D genes are given only for firm matches. Clone size is stated in some rows and not others, as once, few, many or a class when expanded.

V gene	J gene	D gene	clone size	CDR3 protein	CDR3 DNA
TRBV5-1	TRBJ2-1	TRBD2	.	CASSLADAGGRDEQFF	TGCGCCAGCAGCTTGGCCGATGCGGGAGGAAGGGATGAGCAGTTCTTC
TRBV27	TRBJ1-5	.	.	CASSPIDTAQPQHF	TGTGCCAGCAGTCCCATCGACACGGCTCAGCCCCAGCATTTT
TRBV15	TRBJ2-7	TRBD2	once	CATSTTGGAVEQYF	TGTGCCACCAGCACGACGGGGGGGGCGGTCGAGCAGTACTTC
TRBV11-3	TRBJ1-4	.	.	CASSINRDSEKLFF	TGTGCCAGCAGCATCAACAGGGATAGTGAAAAACTGTTTTTT
TRBV12-5	TRBJ2-1	.	.	CASGSGSYNEQFF	TGTGCTAGTGGTTCGGGGTCCTACAATGAGCAGTTCTTC
TRBV5-6	TRBJ1-2	.	.	CASSLSREVYGYTF	TGTGCCAGCAGCTTAAGTCGGGAGGTCTATGGCTACACCTTC
TRBV19	TRBJ1-1	.	.	CASSRGGTLNTEAFF	TGTGCCAGTAGTCGGGGGGGCACCTTGAACACTGAAGCTTTCTTT
TRBV19	TRBJ1-5	TRBD1	.	CASSIGDRGYRQPQHF	TGTGCCAGTAGTATCGGCGACAGGGGGTATCGTCAGCCCCAGCATTTT
TRBV6-5	TRBJ2-7	.	.	CASSPQHTYEQYF	TGTGCCAGCAGTCCCCAACATACCTACGAGCAGTACTTC
TRBV27	TRBJ2-7	TRBD1	.	CASSFLGTVYEQYF	TGTGCCAGCAGTTTTTTGGGGACAGTCTACGAGCAGTACTTC
TRBV5-1	TRBJ2-5	.	.	CASSGGAGQETQYF	TGCGCCAGCAGCGGTGGGGCTGGCCAAGAGACCCAGTACTTC
TRBV7-9	TRBJ2-2	.	.	CASSLGGGNTGELFF	TGTGCCAGCAGCTTGGGGGGTGGCAACACCGGGGAGCTGTTTTTT
TRBV7-6	TRBJ2-5	.	.	CASSLARGTGGMETQYF	TGTGCCAGCAGCTTAGCACGAGGGACTGGGGGTATGGAGACCCAGTACTTC
TRBV5-1	TRBJ1-4	.	.	CASSLRQPNEKLFF	TGCGCCAGCAGCCTAAGACAGCCTAATGAAAAACTGTTTTTT
TRBV5-1	TRBJ1-5	TRBD1	.	CASSSGQGNQPQHF	TGCGCCAGCAGCTCGGGACAGGGAAATCAGCCCCAGCATTTT
TRBV29-1	TRBJ2-1	TRBD2	.	CSARTSGGFGEQFF	TGCAGCGCCAGGACTAGCGGAGGTTTTGGTGAGCAGTTCTTC
TRBV15	TRBJ2-1	TRBD2	.	CATSRSLAGGQFF	TGTGCCACCAGCCGGTCACTAGCGGGAGGGCAGTTCTTC
TRBV11-3	TRBJ2-7	TRBD2	.	CASSFFLRGTSILQQYF	TGTGCCAGCAGCTTTTTCCTCCGTGGGACTAGTATCTTGCAGCAGTACTTC
TRBV7-9	TRBJ1-4	TRBD1	.	CASSKTGTGEKLFF	TGTGCCAGCAGCAAAACCGGGACAGGGGAAAAACTGTTTTTT
TRBV27	TRBJ2-2	TRBD2	.	CASSALFREGRGGELFF	TGTGCCAGCAGTGCCCTATTTCGGGAGGGCAGGGGCGGGGAGCTGTTTTTT
TRBV7-9	TRBJ1-2	.	.	CASSYTGVYGYTF	TGTGCCAGCAGCTATACGGGGGTCTATGGCTACACCTTC
TRBV6-5	TRBJ2-5	TRBD1	.	CASSPLDRVETQYF	TGTGCCAGCAGTCCACTGGACAGGGTGGAGACCCAGTACTTC
TRBV28	TRBJ2-1	.	.	CASSSPRGDEQFF	TGTGCCAGCAGTTCCCCCAGGGGGGATGAGCAGTTCTTC
TRBV15	TRBJ2-3	.	.	CATSRDAGAGDTQYF	TGTGCCACCAGCAGAGATGCAGGGGCAGGTGATACGCAGTATTTT
TRBV30	TRBJ1-5	TRBD1	.	CAWGRGTGALEPQHF	TGTGCCTGGGGACGGGGGACAGGGGCTTTGGAGCCCCAGCATTTT
TRBV9	TRBJ2-5	TRBD2	.	CASSAKAGGGQETQYF	TGTGCCAGCAGCGCGAAGGCCGGCGGGGGGCAAGAGACCCAGTACTTC
TRBV9	TRBJ2-1	.	.	CASSVGSGHPSYNEQFF	TGTGCCAGCAGCGTAGGGTCGGGACACCCCTCCTACAATGAGCAGTTCTTC
TRBV6-4	TRBJ2-3	.	.	CASSDSGHGHTDTQYF	TGTGCCAGCAGTGACTCGGGACACGGGCACACAGATACGCAGTATTTT
TRBV18	TRBJ1-2	.	once	CASSPRIEGDIYGYTF	TGTGCCAGCTCACCAAGAATAGAGGGGGACATCTATGGCTACACCTTC
TRBV5-5	TRBJ1-2	.	.	CASSTIRGLGGYTF	TGTGCCAGCAGCACGATCAGGGGATTAGGCGGCTACACCTTC
TRBV5-1	TRBJ2-1	TRBD2	.	CASSLGLAGEGEQFF	TGCGCCAGCAGCTTGGGACTAGCGGGAGAGGGTGAGCAGTTCTTC
TRBV5-1	TRBJ2-1	TRBD1	once	CASNEGQANYNEQFF	TGCGCCAGCAACGAGGGACAGGCCAACTACAATGAGCAGTTCTTC
TRBV13	TRBJ2-3	TRBD2	.	CASSPGGSRTDTQYF	TGTGCCAGCAGTCCCGGGGGGTCCCGCACAGATACGCAGTATTTT